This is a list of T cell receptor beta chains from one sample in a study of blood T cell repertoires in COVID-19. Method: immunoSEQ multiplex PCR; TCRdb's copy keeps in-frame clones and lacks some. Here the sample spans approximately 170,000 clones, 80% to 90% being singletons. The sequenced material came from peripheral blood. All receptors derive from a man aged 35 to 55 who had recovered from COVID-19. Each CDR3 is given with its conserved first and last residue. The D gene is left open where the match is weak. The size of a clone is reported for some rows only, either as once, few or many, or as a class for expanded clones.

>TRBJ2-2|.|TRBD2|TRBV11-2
TGTGCCAGCAGCCTCACTAGCGGGAGGGCCTGGACCGGGGAGCTGTTTTTT
CASSLTSGRAWTGELFF
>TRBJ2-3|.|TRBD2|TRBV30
TGTGCCTGGATGGGAGGGAGAGAAGATACGCAGTATTTT
CAWMGGREDTQYF
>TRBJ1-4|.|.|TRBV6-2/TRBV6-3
TGTGCCAGCAGTTACGGAGGAGAAAAACTGTTTTTT
CASSYGGEKLFF
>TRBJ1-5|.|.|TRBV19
TGTGCCACCTCCTGGGGGGGCAGTTTT
CATSWGGSF
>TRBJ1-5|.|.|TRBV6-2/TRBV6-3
TGTGCCAGCAGGTACAGGCCGGCGGGCAATCAGCCCCAGCATTTT
CASRYRPAGNQPQHF
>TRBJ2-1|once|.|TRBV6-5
TGTGCCAGCAGTTACCGGCAGGTATACAATGAGCAGTTCTTC
CASSYRQVYNEQFF
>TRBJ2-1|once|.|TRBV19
TGTGCCAGTAGTATAGTAAAAGGGGGAGATGAGCAGTTCTTC
CASSIVKGGDEQFF
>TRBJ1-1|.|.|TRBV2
TGTGCCAGCAGTGAACGGCAAGGGGTGGATGAAGCTTTCTTT
CASSERQGVDEAFF
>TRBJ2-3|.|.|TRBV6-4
TGTGCCAGCAGTGTCGAGGGCTTTGTCTCAGATACGCAGTATTTT
CASSVEGFVSDTQYF
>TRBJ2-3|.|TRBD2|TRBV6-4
TGTGCCAGCAGTGAGCAAGCGGGAGAAGCAGATACGCAGTATTTT
CASSEQAGEADTQYF
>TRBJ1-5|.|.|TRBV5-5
TGTGCCAGCAGCCGAACGGGGGGCGGGGATCAGCCCCAGCATTTT
CASSRTGGGDQPQHF
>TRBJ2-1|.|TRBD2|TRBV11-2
TGTGCCAGCAGCACCCGACTAGCGGGGGGGACCTCCTACAATGAGCAGTTCTTC
CASSTRLAGGTSYNEQFF
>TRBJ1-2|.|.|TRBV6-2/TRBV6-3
TGTGCCAGCAGTTATTCAGGAAACCTCTATGGCTACACCTTC
CASSYSGNLYGYTF
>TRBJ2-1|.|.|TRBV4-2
TGTGCCAGCAGCCAGCCCACCGGAACGGGCTCCTACAATGAGCAGTTCTTC
CASSQPTGTGSYNEQFF
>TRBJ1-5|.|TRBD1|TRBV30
TGTGCCTGGAGGAGGGGGCAAGGACAGCCCCAGCATTTT
CAWRRGQGQPQHF
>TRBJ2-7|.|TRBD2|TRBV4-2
TGTGCCAGCAGCCAAGACTTAGCGGGACCGAACTACGAGCAGTACTTC
CASSQDLAGPNYEQYF
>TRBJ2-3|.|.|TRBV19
TGTGCCAGTACGGAGGCCTCAGTTGATACGCAGTATTTT
CASTEASVDTQYF
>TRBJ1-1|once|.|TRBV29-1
TGCAGCGTCGTCTCGGGGGGAGGTGAAGCTTTCTTT
CSVVSGGGEAFF
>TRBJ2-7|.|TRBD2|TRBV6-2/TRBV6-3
TGTGCCAGCAGCCGCATGGGGGGGGGATCCTACGAGCAGTACTTC
CASSRMGGGSYEQYF
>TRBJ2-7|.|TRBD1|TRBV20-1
TGCAGTGCTAGTGACCTGGACAGGGGGACCTACGAGCAGTACTTC
CSASDLDRGTYEQYF
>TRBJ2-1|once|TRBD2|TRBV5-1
TGCGCCAGCAGCTTGGAAACAGGCGGGGGGGATGAGCAGTTCTTC
CASSLETGGGDEQFF
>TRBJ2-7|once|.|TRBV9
TGTGCCAGCAGCGTAGGGTCCGGGAGCGTTAGTCACGAGCAGTACTTC
CASSVGSGSVSHEQYF
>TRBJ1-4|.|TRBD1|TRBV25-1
TGTGCCAGCCGGGGGGACAGGGGTAATGAAAAACTGTTTTTT
CASRGDRGNEKLFF
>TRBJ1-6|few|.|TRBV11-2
TGTGCCAGCAGCGCTAGAAGCTATAATTCACCCCTCCACTTT
CASSARSYNSPLHF
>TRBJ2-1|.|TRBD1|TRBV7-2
TGTGCCAGCAGCTCAGGGGGACAGGGGAGTGGTTCCTACAATGAGCAGTTCTTC
CASSSGGQGSGSYNEQFF
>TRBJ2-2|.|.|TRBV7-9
TGTGCCAGCAGCTTAGTGAGCGGACCGAACACCGGGGAGCTGTTTTTT
CASSLVSGPNTGELFF
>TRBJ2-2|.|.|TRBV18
TGTGCCAGCTCTCCTACCGGGGAGCTGTTTTTT
CASSPTGELFF
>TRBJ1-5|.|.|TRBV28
TGTGCCGCTCAGGGGTCCGGTCAGCCCCAGCATTTT
CAAQGSGQPQHF
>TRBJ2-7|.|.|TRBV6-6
TGTGCCAGCAGTTCTGGAGCTAACTACGAGCAGTACTTC
CASSSGANYEQYF
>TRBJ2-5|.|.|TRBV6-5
TGTGCCAGCAGCCTCCGGGACTACCAAGAGACCCAGTACTTC
CASSLRDYQETQYF
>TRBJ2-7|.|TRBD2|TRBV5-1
TGCGCCAGCACCGGGACTGGGAGGGACGAGCAGTACTTC
CASTGTGRDEQYF
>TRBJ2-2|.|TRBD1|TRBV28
TGTGCCAGCAGTTTAGGGACAGGAAAGGTGTCCTGGAGGACCGGGGAGCTGTTTTTT
CASSLGTGKVSWRTGELFF
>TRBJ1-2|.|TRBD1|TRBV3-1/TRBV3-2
TGTGCCAGCAGCCCAACGGGACAGGGGGGAAATGGCTACACCTTC
CASSPTGQGGNGYTF
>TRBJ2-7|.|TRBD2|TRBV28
TGTGCCAGCAACCCCGGGACTAGCGGATTCTCCTACGAGCAGTACTTC
CASNPGTSGFSYEQYF
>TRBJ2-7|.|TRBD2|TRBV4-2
TGTGCCAGCAGCCAAGATAGCGGGGGGGCCTACGAGCAGTACTTC
CASSQDSGGAYEQYF
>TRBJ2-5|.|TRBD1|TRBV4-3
TGCGCCAGCCAAGACAGGGGGCGGGAAGAGACCCAGTACTTC
CASQDRGREETQYF
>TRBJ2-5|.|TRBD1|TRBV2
TGTGCCAGCCGGCGGGACAGGGGTGGGCAAGAGACCCAGTACTTC
CASRRDRGGQETQYF
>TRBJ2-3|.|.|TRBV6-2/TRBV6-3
TGTGCCAGCACCCCCGATTTTAGCGGATACACAGATACGCAGTATTTT
CASTPDFSGYTDTQYF
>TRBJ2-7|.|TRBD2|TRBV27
TGTGCCAGCAGTTTCCTAGCGGGAGACGAGCAGTACTTC
CASSFLAGDEQYF
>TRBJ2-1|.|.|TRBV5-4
TGTGCCAGCAGCCCAGGTCTGGACGAGGGTGAGCAGTTCTTC
CASSPGLDEGEQFF
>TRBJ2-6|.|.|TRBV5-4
TGTGCCAGCAGCACCGGGTCTGGGGCCAACGTCCTGACTTTC
CASSTGSGANVLTF
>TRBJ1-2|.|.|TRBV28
TGTGCCAGCAGTTTAGGCTCGTCAGTGGAGGGCTACACCTTC
CASSLGSSVEGYTF
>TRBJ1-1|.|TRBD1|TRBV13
TGTGCCAGCAGCCGGGGGCAGGGGGAGTTGAACACTGAAGCTTTCTTT
CASSRGQGELNTEAFF
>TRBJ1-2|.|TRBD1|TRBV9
TGTGCCAGCAGCCGACAGGGAACGACTAACTATGGCTACACCTTC
CASSRQGTTNYGYTF
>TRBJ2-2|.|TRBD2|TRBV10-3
TGTGCCATCTGGAGCGGGGGGACGAACACCGGGGAGCTGTTTTTT
CAIWSGGTNTGELFF
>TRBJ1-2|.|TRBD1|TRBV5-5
TGTGCCAGCAGCTTGGGGTACGGGGACAGTCTTTATGGCTACACCTTC
CASSLGYGDSLYGYTF
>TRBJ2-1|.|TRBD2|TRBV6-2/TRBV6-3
TGTGCCAGCAGTTACCCCCCAGCGGGGGGGCCCCGGTTCCATGAGCAGTTCTTC
CASSYPPAGGPRFHEQFF
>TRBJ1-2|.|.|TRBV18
TGTGCCAGCTCACCTGCCTACGGTCCCACCCCTAACTATGGCTACACCTTC
CASSPAYGPTPNYGYTF
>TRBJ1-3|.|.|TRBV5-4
TGTGCCAGCAGCCCGCCCGGGGTCGGAAACACCATATATTTT
CASSPPGVGNTIYF
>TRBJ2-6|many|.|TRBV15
TGTGCCACCAGCAGAGATTACGGCTCTGGGGCCAACGTCCTGACTTTC
CATSRDYGSGANVLTF